This is a list of T cell receptor beta chains from one sample in a study of CD8 T cells in ankylosing spondylitis. TCRdb re-called the 5' RACE reads through MiXCR, storing one row per CDR3 protein. The table has about 100,000 distinct CDR3 sequences, roughly 8% seen once; the top ten hold roughly 9.9%. The sample was blood, either unsorted or a sorted T cell fraction (not recorded which). The receptors originated from a male donor with ankylosing spondylitis or in good health (not recorded which). The CDR3 runs from the conserved cysteine through the conserved F or W. Each record gives: J gene, CDR3 length, clone size, V gene, CDR3 protein. Rows give clone size only sometimes, using once, few, many, or a class for an expanded clone.

J gene: TRBJ1-2; CDR3 length: 14; clone size: few; V gene: TRBV5-1; CDR3 protein: CASSLGAVGYGYTF
J gene: TRBJ2-3; CDR3 length: 15; clone size: many; V gene: TRBV18; CDR3 protein: CASSPARSQGDTQYF
J gene: TRBJ2-1; CDR3 length: 14; clone size: many; V gene: TRBV12-3/TRBV12-4; CDR3 protein: CASSFSGGASEQFF
J gene: TRBJ2-3; CDR3 length: 13; clone size: many; V gene: TRBV6-1; CDR3 protein: CASRLGGTDTQYF
J gene: TRBJ1-4; CDR3 length: 19; clone size: NA; V gene: TRBV7-8; CDR3 protein: CASSSSRDRASGANEKLFF
J gene: TRBJ2-1; CDR3 length: 16; clone size: many; V gene: TRBV7-2; CDR3 protein: CASSPSSASGRDEQFF
J gene: TRBJ1-6; CDR3 length: 14; clone size: many; V gene: TRBV27; CDR3 protein: CASSLSRARSPLHF
J gene: TRBJ2-5; CDR3 length: 16; clone size: few; V gene: TRBV3-1; CDR3 protein: CASSLRTGVRVETQYF
J gene: TRBJ2-4; CDR3 length: 15; clone size: NA; V gene: TRBV7-2; CDR3 protein: CASSFPGAARNIQYF
J gene: TRBJ2-1; CDR3 length: 16; clone size: few; V gene: TRBV7-9; CDR3 protein: CASSLAANRVYNEQFF
J gene: TRBJ2-5; CDR3 length: 14; clone size: few; V gene: TRBV4-2; CDR3 protein: CASSQPGGKETQYF
J gene: TRBJ2-7; CDR3 length: 14; clone size: many; V gene: TRBV9; CDR3 protein: CASSVGGRSYEQYF
J gene: TRBJ2-3; CDR3 length: 16; clone size: NA; V gene: TRBV5-5; CDR3 protein: CASSSWDKQCTDTLYF
J gene: TRBJ2-1; CDR3 length: 14; clone size: many; V gene: TRBV10-3; CDR3 protein: CAISGLAVYNEQFF
J gene: TRBJ2-3; CDR3 length: 13; clone size: many; V gene: TRBV7-2; CDR3 protein: CASSAYSTDTQYF
J gene: TRBJ1-2; CDR3 length: 13; clone size: many; V gene: TRBV10-3; CDR3 protein: CATPGQGEDGYTF
J gene: TRBJ2-1; CDR3 length: 12; clone size: many; V gene: TRBV5-5; CDR3 protein: CASSTNRDEQFF
J gene: TRBJ1-5; CDR3 length: 13; clone size: many; V gene: TRBV3-1; CDR3 protein: CASSQDVNQPQHF
J gene: TRBJ2-5; CDR3 length: 15; clone size: few; V gene: TRBV19; CDR3 protein: CASSSLGQGDETQYF
J gene: TRBJ1-2; CDR3 length: 12; clone size: many; V gene: TRBV19; CDR3 protein: CASSFGQYGYTF
J gene: TRBJ2-1; CDR3 length: 18; clone size: many; V gene: TRBV20-1; CDR3 protein: CSATSYRGRVLLDNEQFF
J gene: TRBJ2-1; CDR3 length: 15; clone size: many; V gene: TRBV20-1; CDR3 protein: CSARRGAGSYNEQFF
J gene: TRBJ1-5; CDR3 length: 14; clone size: many; V gene: TRBV9; CDR3 protein: CASSPGQSHQPQHF
J gene: TRBJ2-3; CDR3 length: 15; clone size: many; V gene: TRBV2; CDR3 protein: CASTGRGGSTDTQYF